Each of the 27 T cell receptor beta chains below was sequenced from the same sample in a study of sequential checkpoint blockade in melanoma. Treatment: randomized to nivolumab then ipilimumab (arm A) or the reverse (arm B). TCRdb keeps only in-frame clones here, not all; method: immunoSEQ multiplex PCR. The sample yields more than 10,000 clones, about 30% seen once. The specimen comprised tumor tissue (inferred from file names), sampled from a patient given nivolumab and ipilimumab in sequence. Receptors originate from a human donor with melanoma.

This chain uses TRBV11-3 with TRBJ2-1, with unresolved D. V was cut by 1 base and J by 4 bases, with 8 bases left in between. This CDR3 is built from 14 residues. In germline, CDR1 is SGHNT, CDR2 YENEEA. DNA for the CDR3: TGTGCCAGCAGCTTAGGCTGGGGATACAATGAGCAGTTCTTC. Translation gives CASSLGWGYNEQFF.

In its sample, this clone was seen a few times. CDR3 amino acids: CASIPTGGGVGSEKLFF. Written as DNA, the CDR3 is TGTGCCAGCATCCCTACCGGGGGCGGCGTAGGAAGTGAAAAACTGTTTTTT. The J gene is TRBJ1-4, the V gene TRBV11-3; D is possibly TRBD1 (6 bases). The CDR3 is 17 residues long. Trimming took 7 bases from V and 7 from J, leaving 25 bases between them. Germline V gene sequence: CDR1 SGHNT, CDR2 YENEEA. Full variable domain (remainder filled in from reference TRBV11-3 and TRBJ1-4): EAGVVQSPRYKIIEKKQPVAFWCNPISGHNTLYWYLQNLGQGPELLIRYENEEAVDDSQLPKDRFSAERLKGVDSTLKIQPAELGDSAVYLCASIPTGGGVGSEKLFFGSGTQLSVL.

This sequence joins TRBV16 and TRBJ1-3; unclear D gene. The CDR3 runs 14 residues. CDR1 and CDR2 (germline): KGHSY, FQNENV. V was clipped by 4 bases and J by 4 bases, with 11 bases between them. The CDR3 reads CASSPKSTGNTIYF. CDR3 sequence (DNA): TGTGCCAGCAGCCCGAAATCGACGGGAAACACCATATATTTT.

This clone was observed a handful of times. The CDR3 reads CASSEQGAGEQFF. Here the CDR3 DNA reads TGTGCCAGCAGTGAACAGGGGGCGGGTGAGCAGTTCTTC. The chain couples TRBV6-4 to TRBJ2-1, with TRBD1 matching over 9 bases. There are 13 residues in the CDR3. Unmatched junction bases numbered 3, after V lost 3 bases and J lost 9 bases. Germline values: CDR1 MRHNA, CDR2 SNTAGT.

This clone has only a few counts. For the CDR3, the DNA is TGTGCCAGAAGCATGGACAGGGATTCCGGGGAGCTGTTTTTT. Its translation is CARSMDRDSGELFF. V is TRBV5-3 and J is TRBJ2-2, with 8 bases lining up with TRBD1. TRBV5-3 is annotated as an ORF whose role is uncertain. CDR3 length: 14 amino acids. V was clipped by 4 bases and J by 6 bases; unmatched bases: 5.

This clone was counted only a few times. The CDR3 coding sequence is TGTGCCAGCAGCTTAACTATGGGACTAGCGGGAGATTACGAGCAGTACTTC. As protein: CASSLTMGLAGDYEQYF. The chain is built from TRBV11-3 and TRBJ2-7; TRBD2 matches 14 bases. This CDR3 spans 17 amino acids. After removal of 2 bases from V and 4 bases from J, the junction contained 7 bases not matched to a gene. Germline V gene sequence: CDR1 SGHNT, CDR2 YENEEA.

At least ten counts were recorded for this clone. The chain is built from TRBV6-8 and TRBJ2-1, with D perhaps TRBD1 or TRBD2 (7 bases each). With 4 bases removed from V and 10 bases from J, the gap between germline ends came to 20 bases. CDR1 MNHGY and CDR2 SAAAGT come from the germline V gene. The CDR3 has 15 amino acids. CDR3 sequence reads: CASSSQGGAVGEQFF. CDR3 DNA: TGTGCCAGCAGTTCCCAGGGGGGGGCCGTTGGCGAGCAGTTCTTC.

The chain's CDR3 is CASSEGGEQYF. In nucleotides, the CDR3 is TGCGCCAGCAGTGAGGGAGGCGAGCAGTACTTC. The rearrangement links TRBV10-1 to TRBJ2-7; maybe TRBD2 (5 bases). Germline lookup yields CDR1 WNHNN and CDR2 SYGVQD (reference sequence). CDR3 length: 11 amino acids. The V end was cut by 2 bases, the J end by 6 bases, with 5 bases between.

The sample holds a few counts of this clone. The genes are TRBV30 and TRBJ2-2; D is possibly TRBD1 (6 bases). This CDR3 comprises 13 residues. Trimming pared 2 bases from V and 6 bases from J, leaving 10 bases between. Germline V gives CDR1 GTSNPN, CDR2 SVGIG (reference sequence). CDR3 DNA sequence: TGTGCCTGGAGTCAACAGGGTTCCGGGGAGCTGTTTTTT. It encodes CAWSQQGSGELFF.

Relative to its sample, this clone is medium-sized. V gene TRBV30 combines with J gene TRBJ1-5, with D tentatively TRBD1 (5 bases). CDR1 and CDR2 from the germline V gene are GTSNPN and SVGIG (reference sequence). The CDR3 covers 13 residues. Trimming shortened V by 1 base and J by 12 bases, and 16 bases separated the two germline ends. The CDR3 here is CAWSEGQVGLQHF. CDR3 nucleotide sequence: TGTGCCTGGAGTGAGGGGCAGGTTGGTCTCCAGCATTTT.

This rearrangement joins TRBV18 to TRBJ1-5; D not resolved. CDR1 and CDR2 from the germline V gene are KGHSH and LQKENI. The CDR3 has 15 amino acids. Trimming pared 3 bases from V and 1 base from J, leaving 10 bases between. CDR3 residues: CASSPGPASNQPQHF. The CDR3 bases are TGTGCCAGCTCACCCGGGCCGGCGAGCAATCAGCCCCAGCATTTT.

The chain links TRBV18 to TRBJ2-7, with D possibly matching TRBD1 (6 bases). Germline V CDR1 and CDR2: KGHSH, LQKENI. V dropped 8 bases and J dropped 6 bases, with 20 bases sitting between them. The CDR3 runs 14 residues. The chain's CDR3 is CASAADSGGREQYF. In DNA, the CDR3 is TGTGCCAGCGCCGCGGACAGCGGTGGGCGCGAGCAGTACTTC.

This clone was seen at least ten times. This chain connects TRBV6-8 to TRBJ2-7, with 8 positions matching TRBD2. The CDR3 runs to 14 residues. The V and J ends lost 5 bases and 5 bases, in that order; junction bases with no gene match: 8. CDR1 and CDR2 from the germline V gene are MNHGY and SAAAGT. In DNA, the CDR3 is TGTGCCAGCAGTCCTCGGGGGGGGGCCCACGAGCAGTACTTC. Protein: CASSPRGGAHEQYF.

The CDR3 region is CATSRDLPAGRSNEQFF. The CDR3 DNA reads as TGTGCCACCAGCAGAGATTTGCCAGCGGGGCGAAGCAATGAGCAGTTCTTC. The chain carries TRBV15 and TRBJ2-1; 7 nucleotides agree with TRBD2. Germline V gives CDR1 LNHNV, CDR2 YYDKDF (reference sequence). The V and J ends lost 0 bases and 6 bases, in that order; junction bases with no gene match: 11. The length of the CDR3 is 17 residues.

The chain joins TRBV9 to TRBJ1-4; D is unclear. Trimming removed 5 bases from V and 8 bases from J, with 13 bases in between. The V gene's germline CDR1 is SGDLS and CDR2 YYNGEE. The CDR3 extends over 13 amino acids. CDR3 residues: CASRADIGEKLFF. The CDR3 DNA reads as TGTGCCAGCAGAGCCGACATTGGGGAAAAACTGTTTTTT.

This clone was counted between two and nine times. V gene TRBV7-4 combines with J gene TRBJ2-7; weak D call: TRBD1 (5 bases). This CDR3 comprises 15 residues. Germline-derived CDR1 and CDR2 are SGHVT and SQSDAQ. The V end lost 5 bases, the J end lost 2 bases, and 16 bases lay between the germline ends. The CDR3 reads CASSPRAGSTYEQYF. The CDR3, as DNA: TGTGCCAGCAGCCCCCGGGCAGGGTCCACCTACGAGCAGTACTTC.

The chain couples TRBV6-8 to TRBJ1-2; TRBD1 matches at 7 bases. Germline CDR1 and CDR2: MNHGY and SAAAGT. The CDR3 length is 14 residues. V was pared by 5 bases and J by 3 bases, with 6 bases of the junction left unmatched. CDR3 nucleotides: TGTGCCAGCAGTCCCCGACAGGGTTACTATGGCTACACCTTC. Amino acids: CASSPRQGYYGYTF.

This clone was found a few times. V and J are TRBV12-5 and TRBJ2-4; D may be TRBD1 or TRBD2 (5 bases each). CDR3 length: 14 residues. Per germline, CDR1 LGHNT and CDR2 FRNRAP. V dropped 1 base and J dropped 2 bases, with 6 bases sitting between them. CDR3 loop: CASGLGGTKNIQYF. DNA of the CDR3: TGTGCTAGTGGTTTGGGGGGGACCAAAAACATTCAGTACTTC.

There are many counts of this clone. The J gene is TRBJ2-2, the V gene TRBV11-3; 8 bases align to TRBD1. V lost 6 bases and J lost 1; bases outside the gene matches: 4. CDR1 SGHNT and CDR2 YENEEA come from the germline V gene. This CDR3 is built from 15 residues. CDR3 coding DNA: TGTGCCAGCAGACCTGGACAGGGGAACACCGGGGAGCTGTTTTTT. Translation: CASRPGQGNTGELFF.

The chain combines TRBV19 with TRBJ2-2; no clear D gene. The CDR3 totals 12 residues. V was clipped by 2 bases and J by 5 bases, with 3 bases between them. Germline CDR1 LNHDA, CDR2 SQIVND (reference sequence). The CDR3 loop reads CASSILTGELFF. CDR3 coding DNA: TGTGCCAGTAGTATATTAACCGGGGAGCTGTTTTTT.

This clone was observed a handful of times. The chain carries TRBV11-3 and TRBJ1-1; a weak D match, TRBD1 (5 bases). The germline V and J ends were trimmed by 1 base and 1 base, with 7 bases remaining between them. This CDR3 is 14 amino acids long. Germline assignment: CDR1 SGHNT and CDR2 YENEEA. CDR3 amino acids: CASSLGTTNTEAFF. The CDR3 DNA follows: TGTGCCAGCAGCTTAGGGACAACGAACACTGAAGCTTTCTTT. Full variable domain (remainder filled in from reference TRBV11-3 and TRBJ1-1): EAGVVQSPRYKIIEKKQPVAFWCNPISGHNTLYWYLQNLGQGPELLIRYENEEAVDDSQLPKDRFSAERLKGVDSTLKIQPAELGDSAVYLCASSLGTTNTEAFFGQGTRLTVV.

The chain uses TRBV9 and TRBJ2-3; 15 positions agree with TRBD2. The V gene end was trimmed by 0 bases and the J gene end by 0 bases; junction bases not matched to a gene: 8. The CDR3 is made up of 20 amino acids. CDR1 and CDR2 from the germline V gene are SGDLS and YYNGEE. The CDR3 region is CASSVGSGLAGGPSTDTQYF. The CDR3 nucleotides are TGTGCCAGCAGCGTAGGTTCAGGACTAGCGGGGGGGCCTAGCACAGATACGCAGTATTTT.

CDR3 nucleotide sequence: TGCGCCAGCAGCCTACGTGGGGGACAGGCGGGGTGGGATGAGCAGTTCTTC. Encoded protein: CASSLRGGQAGWDEQFF. V is TRBV4-1 and J is TRBJ2-1, with TRBD1 matching 8 bases. V lost 4 bases, J lost 8 bases, and 16 bases stayed unmatched. The CDR3 length is 17 residues. Germline-derived CDR1 and CDR2 are MGHRA and YSYEKL.

This clone was detected a few times. The CDR3 loop reads CASRTSGGAYSYEQYF. The DNA of the CDR3 is TGTGCCAGCCGGACTAGCGGGGGGGCCTACTCCTACGAGCAGTACTTC. V usage is TRBV27 and J usage is TRBJ2-7; 15 positions match TRBD2. The V segment lost 8 bases and the J segment 0 bases; nucleotides outside the gene matches: 5. Germline loops: CDR1 MNHEY, CDR2 SMNVEV (reference sequence). CDR3 size: 16 residues.

The chain joins TRBV5-1 to TRBJ2-3, with 7 bases that match TRBD1. Trimming removed 0 bases from V and 8 bases from J; junction bases left unmatched: 6. Germline lookup yields CDR1 SGHRS and CDR2 YFSETQ. CDR3 length: 14 residues. The CDR3 DNA sequence: TGCGCCAGCAGCTTGGACAGGGGATTAGGTACGCAGTATTTT. Residues: CASSLDRGLGTQYF.

The chain combines TRBV29-1 with TRBJ2-3; TRBD2 matches at 10 bases. Germline trimming cut 6 bases from V and 4 bases from J; bases unmatched to any gene: 10. Germline V gene data show CDR1 as SQVTM and CDR2 as ANQGSEA. This CDR3 has 15 residues. CDR3 amino acids: CSVAGSGGRADTQYF. The CDR3 coding sequence is TGCAGCGTCGCAGGTAGCGGGGGGCGTGCAGATACGCAGTATTTT.

This clone occurred a few times. CDR3 DNA: TGTGCCAGCAGCCTGGACAGGGGGAGGGGCGACAATGAGCAGTTCTTC. Translated: CASSLDRGRGDNEQFF. The chain couples TRBV11-3 to TRBJ2-1; TRBD1 aligns across 10 bases. The CDR3 length is 16 residues. Trimming took 5 bases from V and 5 from J; bases not matched to a gene: 9. Germline CDR1 is SGHNT and CDR2 is YENEEA.